What follows are 9 T cell receptor beta chains derived from one specimen sequenced in a study of blood T cell repertoires in COVID-19. The assay was immunoSEQ multiplex PCR, and TCRdb's table has in-frame clones only and misses some. The sample has fewer than 250,000 clones, roughly 80% seen once. Material for sequencing was peripheral blood. The receptors come from a woman in her forties or fifties with acute or convalescent COVID-19.

This clone was picked up a small number of times. The CDR3 protein is CASSLTGRKTDTQYF. The CDR3 DNA sequence: TGTGCCAGCAGCCTGACCGGGAGGAAGACAGATACGCAGTATTTT. This chain links TRBV5-6 with TRBJ2-3; 7 nucleotides agree with TRBD2. Germline trimming cut 4 bases from V and 3 bases from J; bases unmatched to any gene: 8. Germline assignment: CDR1 SGHDT and CDR2 YYEEEE. The CDR3 spans 15 residues. Using reference TRBV5-6 and TRBJ2-3 for the parts outside the CDR3, the full variable domain is DAGVTQSPTHLIKTRGQQVTLRCSPKSGHDTVSWYQQALGQGPQFIFQYYEEEERQRGNFPDRFSGHQFPNYSSELNVNALLLGDSALYLCASSLTGRKTDTQYFGPGTRLTVL.

This chain joins TRBV27 and TRBJ1-1; possibly TRBD1 for D (5 bases). The CDR3 has 12 residues. Deletions cut 8 bases from V and 10 bases from J, with 17 bases between. Germline loops: CDR1 MNHEY, CDR2 SMNVEV (reference sequence). CDR3 in amino acids: CASYGGSGRAFF. The CDR3 nucleotides are TGTGCCAGCTACGGGGGTTCAGGACGAGCTTTCTTT.

The chain couples TRBV5-1 to TRBJ2-3; TRBD1 might be the D (7 bases). The germline gives CDR1 SGHRS, CDR2 YFSETQ. This CDR3 has 15 amino acids. Trimming pared 0 bases from V and 1 base from J, leaving 9 bases between. In DNA form, the CDR3 reads TGCGCCAGCAGCTTGGGCGGGACAGGCACAGATACGCAGTATTTT. Its protein is CASSLGGTGTDTQYF.

The V gene is TRBV7-2, the J gene TRBJ2-2; D gene ambiguous. Trimming took off 6 bases at V and 6 bases at J, with 11 bases between the two ends. The CDR3 has 13 amino acids. Germline values: CDR1 SGHTA, CDR2 FQGNSA. CDR3 sequence (DNA): TGTGCCAGCAGTCAACATAAAGCCGGGGAGCTGTTTTTT. Protein product: CASSQHKAGELFF.

The V and J genes are TRBV2 and TRBJ2-3; D is unresolved. V was pared by 4 bases and J by 1 base, with 9 bases between. Germline V gives CDR1 SNHLY, CDR2 FYNNEI. This CDR3 comprises 14 residues. CDR3: CASSALVGTDTQYF. CDR3 bases: TGTGCCAGCAGTGCCCTGGTAGGCACAGATACGCAGTATTTT.

The gene calls are TRBV19 and TRBJ2-5; D perhaps matches TRBD2 (6 bases). V lost 8 bases and J lost 5, with 12 bases in between. CDR3 length: 12 amino acids. Germline V lookup: CDR1 LNHDA, CDR2 SQIVND (reference sequence). The CDR3 DNA reads TGTGCCAGTGGAGGGGTAGGCGAGACCCAGTACTTC. Protein: CASGGVGETQYF. The full variable domain, completed using reference TRBV19 and TRBJ2-5, is DGGITQSPKYLFRKEGQNVTLSCEQNLNHDAMYWYRQDPGQGLRLIYYSQIVNDFQKGDIAEGYSVSREKKESFPLTVTSAQKNPTAFYLCASGGVGETQYFGPGTRLLVL.

The gene calls are TRBV3-1 (or the pseudogene TRBV3-2) and TRBJ2-1; 8 bases fit TRBD2. The CDR3 contains 16 residues. Losses at the gene ends were 0 bases for V and 7 bases for J; bases not matched to a gene: 8. Germline V gene data show CDR1 as LGHDT and CDR2 as YNNKEL (reference sequence). The CDR3 here is CASSQDLRSGGNEQFF. The CDR3, as DNA: TGTGCCAGCAGCCAAGATCTTAGGAGCGGGGGAAATGAGCAGTTCTTC.

This chain uses TRBV4-1 with TRBJ1-4; TRBD1 agrees at 10 bases. Germline trimming cut 0 bases from V and 8 bases from J; bases unmatched to any gene: 15. The CDR3 is 19 residues long. CDR1 MGHRA and CDR2 YSYEKL come from the germline V gene. CDR3 protein: CASSQDLWDRGLSLEKLFF. CDR3 nucleotide sequence: TGCGCCAGCAGCCAAGATCTATGGGACAGGGGCCTCTCCTTGGAAAAACTGTTTTTT.

CDR3 DNA: TGTGCCAGCAGTTTATATCAGGGCACTGAAGCTTTCTTT. This translates into CASSLYQGTEAFF. The chain is built from TRBV27 and TRBJ1-1; D might be TRBD1 (5 bases). CDR1 is MNHEY, CDR2 SMNVEV, per germline (reference sequence). This CDR3 has 13 residues. Trimming removed 1 base from V and 4 bases from J, with 7 bases in between.